This TCR beta chain was found in a study of blood T cell repertoires in COVID-19. Study at large: Spain, Italy and the United States supplied samples that represented acute and convalescent COVID-19.

Assay: immunoSEQ multiplex PCR; the TCRdb copy retains only in-frame clones and omits some. Of some 140,000 clones detected, approximately 85% appear once; the ten largest clones hold around 0.63%. Germline CDR1 MDHEN, CDR2 SYDVKM. CDR3 size: 16 residues. Trimming took off 6 bases at V and 0 bases at J, with 15 bases between the two ends. This receptor was identified in a man in his fifties or sixties with COVID-19, enrolled during active disease. The V gene is TRBV28, the J gene TRBJ2-1; D perhaps matches TRBD2 (5 bases). The sequencing sample was made of peripheral blood. The CDR3 is CASSPVAGSSYNEQFF. CDR3 nucleotides: TGTGCCAGCAGCCCCGTGGCGGGTTCCTCCTACAATGAGCAGTTCTTC.